This TCR beta chain was found in a study of identifying expanded T cells in peripheral blood. The method was immunoSEQ multiplex PCR; TCRdb's version includes in-frame clones alone and lacks a portion of them. This sample has approximately 58,000 clones; approximately 80% occur once, and the top ten carry approximately 17%. The specimen was blood. This TCR was recovered from a person aged 18 to 70 in good health.

CDR3 region: CASSMIQETQYF. The CDR3 coding sequence is TGTGCCAGCAGTATGATTCAGGAGACCCAGTACTTC. V and J are TRBV6-6 and TRBJ2-5, with D unresolved. Germline loops: CDR1 MNHNY, CDR2 SVGAGI (reference sequence). Trimming took 5 bases from V and 5 from J, leaving 9 bases between them. The CDR3 is 12 residues long.